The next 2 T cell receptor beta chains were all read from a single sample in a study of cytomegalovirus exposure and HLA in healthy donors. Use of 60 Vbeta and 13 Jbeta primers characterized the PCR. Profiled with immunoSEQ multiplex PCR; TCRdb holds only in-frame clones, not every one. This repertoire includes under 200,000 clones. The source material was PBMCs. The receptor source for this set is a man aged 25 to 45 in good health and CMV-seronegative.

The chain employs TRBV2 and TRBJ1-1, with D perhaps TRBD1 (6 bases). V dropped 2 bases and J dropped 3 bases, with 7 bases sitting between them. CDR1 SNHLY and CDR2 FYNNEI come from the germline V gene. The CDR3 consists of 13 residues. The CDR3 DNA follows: TGTGCCAGCAGTGAAAGGGGGTACACTGAAGCTTTCTTT. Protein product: CASSERGYTEAFF.

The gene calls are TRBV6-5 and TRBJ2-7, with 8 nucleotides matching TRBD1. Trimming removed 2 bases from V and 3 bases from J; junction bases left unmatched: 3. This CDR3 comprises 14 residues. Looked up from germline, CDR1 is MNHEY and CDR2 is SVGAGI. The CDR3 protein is CASSYDRGLYEQYF. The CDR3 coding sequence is TGTGCCAGCAGTTACGACAGGGGCCTCTACGAGCAGTACTTC.